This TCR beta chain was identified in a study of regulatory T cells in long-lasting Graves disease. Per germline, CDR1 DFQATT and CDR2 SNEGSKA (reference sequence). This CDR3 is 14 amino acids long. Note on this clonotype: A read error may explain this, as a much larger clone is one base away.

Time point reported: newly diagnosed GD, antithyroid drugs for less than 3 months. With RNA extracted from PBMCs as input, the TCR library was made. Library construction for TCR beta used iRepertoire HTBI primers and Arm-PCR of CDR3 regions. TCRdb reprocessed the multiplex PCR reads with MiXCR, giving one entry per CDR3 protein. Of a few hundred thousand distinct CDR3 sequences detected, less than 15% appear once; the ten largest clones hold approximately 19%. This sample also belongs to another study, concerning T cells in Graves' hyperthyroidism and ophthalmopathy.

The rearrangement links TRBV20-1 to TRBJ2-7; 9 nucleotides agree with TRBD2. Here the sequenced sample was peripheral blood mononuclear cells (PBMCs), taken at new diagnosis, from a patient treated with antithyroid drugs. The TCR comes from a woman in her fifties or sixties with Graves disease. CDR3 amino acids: CSARGTSFSYEHYF. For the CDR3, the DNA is TGCAGTGCAAGAGGGACTAGCTTTTCCTACGAGCACTACTTC.